A single TCR beta chain is shown here with its context. Its antigen is currently unknown. This sample was included in a study of cytomegalovirus exposure and HLA in healthy donors. General study points: Solely CMV serostatus was available to characterize immune exposure. A later analysis linked a missense variant in DCLRE1C to the trimming of TCR beta V and J genes. Investigators reported under 200 TCR beta chains as tied to cytomegalovirus. Reportedly, cytomegalovirus status was diagnosed with high sensitivity and specificity.

This CDR3 has 14 amino acids. V was clipped by 2 bases and J by 4 bases, with 9 bases between them. Germline V gives CDR1 SGHTA, CDR2 FQGNSA. The PCR was carried out with 60 Vbeta primers and 13 Jbeta primers. The table came from immunoSEQ multiplex PCR; TCRdb's copy has only in-frame clones and leaves some out. The table has approximately 160,000 clones, roughly 80% seen once. Sample: PBMCs. The V call is TRBV7-2, the J call TRBJ1-5; D might be TRBD1 (5 bases). This TCR was sampled from a man aged 50 or older in good health and CMV-seropositive. The CDR3 DNA reads TGTGCCAGCAGCTTAAGGGGTCCGAATCAGCCCCAGCATTTT. Encoded protein: CASSLRGPNQPQHF.